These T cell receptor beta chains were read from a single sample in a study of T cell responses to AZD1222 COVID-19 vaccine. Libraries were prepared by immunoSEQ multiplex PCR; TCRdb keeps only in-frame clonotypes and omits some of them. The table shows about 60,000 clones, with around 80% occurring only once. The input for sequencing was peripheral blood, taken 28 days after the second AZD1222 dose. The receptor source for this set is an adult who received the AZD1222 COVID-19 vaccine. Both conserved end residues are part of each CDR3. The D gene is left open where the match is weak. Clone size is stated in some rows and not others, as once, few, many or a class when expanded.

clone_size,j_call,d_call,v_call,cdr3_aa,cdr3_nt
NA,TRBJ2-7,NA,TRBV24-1,CATSAPPGRPYEQYF,TGTGCCACCAGTGCCCCCCCGGGCCGCCCCTACGAGCAGTACTTC
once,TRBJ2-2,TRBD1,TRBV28,CASSSGQGTTGELFF,TGTGCCAGCAGTTCGGGACAGGGGACCACCGGGGAGCTGTTTTTT
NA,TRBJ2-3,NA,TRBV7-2,CASSLGGGANTDTQYF,TGTGCCAGCAGCTTAGGAGGGGGAGCAAACACAGATACGCAGTATTTT
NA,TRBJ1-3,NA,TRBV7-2,CASSLVVPSGGNTIYF,TGTGCCAGCAGCTTAGTGGTCCCCTCGGGTGGAAACACCATATATTTT
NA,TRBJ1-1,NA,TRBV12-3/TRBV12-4,CASSSDRNTEAFF,TGTGCCAGCAGCTCGGACAGAAACACTGAAGCTTTCTTT
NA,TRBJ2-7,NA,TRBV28,CASSFRGGPYEQYF,TGTGCCAGCAGTTTTAGGGGAGGACCCTACGAGCAGTACTTC
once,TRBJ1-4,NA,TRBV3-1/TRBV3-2,CASSQVSNEKLFF,TGTGCCAGCAGCCAAGTTTCTAATGAAAAACTGTTTTTT
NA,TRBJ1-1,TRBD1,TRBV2,CASSAWTGAVNTEAFF,TGTGCCAGCAGTGCCTGGACAGGGGCGGTGAACACTGAAGCTTTCTTT
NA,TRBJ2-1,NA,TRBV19,CASSIEGQLYNEQFF,TGTGCCAGTAGTATAGAGGGCCAATTATACAATGAGCAGTTCTTC
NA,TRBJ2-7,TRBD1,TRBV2,CASRRTGDYEQYF,TGTGCCAGCAGGCGGACAGGGGACTACGAGCAGTACTTC
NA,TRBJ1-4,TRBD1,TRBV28,CASSGTGWEEKLFF,TGTGCCAGCAGCGGGACAGGGTGGGAGGAAAAACTGTTTTTT
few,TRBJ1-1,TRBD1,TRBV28,CASSPVTGGEAEAFF,TGTGCCAGCAGCCCGGTAACAGGGGGCGAGGCTGAAGCTTTCTTT
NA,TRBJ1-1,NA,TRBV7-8,CASSLRDVGWMNTEAFF,TGTGCCAGCAGCTTACGGGACGTGGGGTGGATGAACACTGAAGCTTTCTTT
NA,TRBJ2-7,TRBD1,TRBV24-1,CATSDRQGLKDEQYF,TGTGCCACCAGTGATCGACAGGGGCTGAAGGACGAGCAGTACTTC
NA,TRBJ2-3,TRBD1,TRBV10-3,CAISRDSSTDTQYF,TGTGCCATCAGTCGGGACAGCAGCACAGATACGCAGTATTTT
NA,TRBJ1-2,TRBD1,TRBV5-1,CASSTGQGLDGYTF,TGCGCCAGCAGCACAGGACAGGGTCTCGATGGCTACACCTTC
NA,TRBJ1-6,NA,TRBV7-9,CASSLTKGGSLALNSPLHF,TGTGCCAGCAGCTTAACTAAGGGGGGTTCCCTCGCCCTGAATTCACCCCTCCACTTT
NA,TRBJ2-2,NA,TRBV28,CASSLWQGTGELFF,TGTGCCAGCAGTTTATGGCAGGGGACCGGGGAGCTGTTTTTT
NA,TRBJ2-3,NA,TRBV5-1,CATRQLSTDTQYF,TGCGCCACCCGACAGCTTAGCACAGATACGCAGTATTTT
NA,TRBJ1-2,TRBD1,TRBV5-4,CASSLVGDRMSGYTF,TGTGCCAGCAGCTTGGTCGGGGACAGGATGAGTGGCTACACCTTC
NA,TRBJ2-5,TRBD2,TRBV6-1,CASSAASGGAWETQYF,TGTGCCAGCAGTGCTGCTAGCGGGGGGGCCTGGGAGACCCAGTACTTC
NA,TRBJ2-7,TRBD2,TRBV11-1,CASSQTSGTTYEQYF,TGTGCCAGCAGCCAGACTAGCGGGACGACCTACGAGCAGTACTTC
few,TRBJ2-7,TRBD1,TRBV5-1,CASSSRQGLNEQYF,TGCGCCAGCAGCTCCAGACAGGGTTTAAACGAGCAGTACTTC
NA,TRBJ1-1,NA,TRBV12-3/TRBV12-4,CASNTGGTEAFF,TGTGCCAGCAACACCGGGGGCACTGAAGCTTTCTTT
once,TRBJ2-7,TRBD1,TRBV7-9,CASSLGQDLGEQYF,TGTGCCAGCAGCTTGGGACAGGATCTTGGCGAGCAGTACTTC
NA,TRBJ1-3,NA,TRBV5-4,CASSLIEDADGNTIYF,TGTGCCAGCAGCTTGATTGAGGACGCTGACGGAAACACCATATATTTT
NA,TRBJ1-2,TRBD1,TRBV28,CASSQTGVVYGYTF,TGTGCCAGCAGCCAGACAGGGGTGGTCTATGGCTACACCTTC
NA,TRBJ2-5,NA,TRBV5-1,CASSSHEGGQYQETQYF,TGCGCCAGCAGCTCCCACGAGGGGGGCCAGTACCAAGAGACCCAGTACTTC
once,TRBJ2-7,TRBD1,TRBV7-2,CASRGDSYEQYF,TGTGCCAGCAGAGGGGACAGCTACGAGCAGTACTTC
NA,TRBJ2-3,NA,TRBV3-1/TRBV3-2,CASNGGWGTDTQYF,TGTGCCAGCAATGGGGGGTGGGGCACAGATACGCAGTATTTT
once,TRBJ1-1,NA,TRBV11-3,CASSLGGDMNTEAFF,TGTGCCAGCAGCTTAGGCGGGGACATGAACACTGAAGCTTTCTTT
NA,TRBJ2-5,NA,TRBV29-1,CSVETGQTQYF,TGCAGCGTTGAGACGGGGCAGACCCAGTACTTC
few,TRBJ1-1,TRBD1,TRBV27,CASSLWGFGTGTSNTEAFF,TGTGCCAGCAGTTTATGGGGGTTTGGGACAGGGACATCAAACACTGAAGCTTTCTTT
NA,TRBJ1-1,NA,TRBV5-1,CASSPRSRANTEAFF,TGCGCCAGCAGCCCAAGGAGCAGGGCGAACACTGAAGCTTTCTTT
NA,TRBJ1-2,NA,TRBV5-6,CASSSSGNYGYTF,TGTGCCAGCAGCTCGTCAGGAAACTATGGCTACACCTTC
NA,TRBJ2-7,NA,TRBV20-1,CSARRGYEQYF,TGCAGTGCAAGGCGGGGCTACGAGCAGTACTTC
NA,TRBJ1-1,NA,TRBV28,CASSSTGLGDTEAFF,TGTGCCAGCAGTTCAACAGGCCTCGGGGACACTGAAGCTTTCTTT
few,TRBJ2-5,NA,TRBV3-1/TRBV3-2,CASSSSGWEGTQYF,TGTGCCAGCAGCTCCAGTGGATGGGAAGGGACCCAGTACTTC
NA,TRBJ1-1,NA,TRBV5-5,CASSLEPTLNTEAFF,TGTGCCAGCAGCTTGGAGCCGACACTGAACACTGAAGCTTTCTTT
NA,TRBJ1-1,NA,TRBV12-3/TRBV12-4,CASSLVAGSRAFF,TGTGCCAGCAGTTTGGTGGCAGGCAGTAGAGCTTTCTTT
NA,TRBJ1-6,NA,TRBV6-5,CASSYQDRPGNSPLHF,TGTGCCAGCAGTTACCAAGACAGACCCGGGAATTCACCCCTCCACTTT
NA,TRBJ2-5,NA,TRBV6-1,CASSEEEAGTQYF,TGTGCCAGCAGTGAAGAGGAGGCCGGGACCCAGTACTTC
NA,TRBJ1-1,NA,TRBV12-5,CASGLREAGGEAFF,TGTGCTAGTGGTCTACGGGAGGCCGGCGGGGAAGCTTTCTTT
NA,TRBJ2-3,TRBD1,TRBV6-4,CASSDYSGQGGEDTQYF,TGTGCCAGCAGTGACTACTCCGGACAGGGGGGAGAGGATACGCAGTATTTT
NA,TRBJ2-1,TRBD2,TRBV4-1,CAISLNSGEDNEQFF,TGCGCCATCTCACTGAATAGCGGGGAGGACAATGAGCAGTTCTTC
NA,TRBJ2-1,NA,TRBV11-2,CASSVRHEQFF,TGTGCCAGCAGCGTCCGCCATGAGCAGTTCTTC
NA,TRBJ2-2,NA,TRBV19,CASSTQGGQTGELFF,TGTGCCAGTAGTACCCAGGGAGGACAGACCGGGGAGCTGTTTTTT
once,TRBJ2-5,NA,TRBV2,CASSALRGAGETQYF,TGTGCCAGCAGTGCCCTTCGCGGGGCGGGGGAGACCCAGTACTTC
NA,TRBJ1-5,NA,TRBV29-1,CSATQGRGQPQHF,TGCAGCGCAACACAGGGCCGAGGGCAGCCCCAGCATTTT
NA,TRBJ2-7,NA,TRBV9,CASSVGASYEQYF,TGTGCCAGCAGCGTAGGAGCGTCCTACGAGCAGTACTTC
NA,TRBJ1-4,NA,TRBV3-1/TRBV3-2,CASSQGVGGGGEKLFF,TGTGCCAGCAGCCAAGGAGTAGGGGGGGGCGGTGAAAAACTGTTTTTT
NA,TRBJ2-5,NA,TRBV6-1,CASSESAVETQYF,TGTGCCAGCAGTGAATCGGCAGTAGAGACCCAGTACTTC